Listed here are 21 T cell receptor beta chains from one sample, sequenced in a study of tissue T cells after allogeneic stem cell transplantation. Profiled with immunoSEQ multiplex PCR; TCRdb holds only in-frame clones, not every one. The sample holds 20,000 to 25,000 clones, 60% to 80% seen once. Sequenced material: blood. These TCRs come from a female BALB/c mouse in good health. As its MHC haplotype, the strain has H2-d.

A remark on this clone: Gene names follow the mouse nomenclature. The CDR3 end falls 1 residue outside the read, so it is completed with the germline J gene. V gene TRBV1 combines with J gene TRBJ2-4; D is tentatively TRBD1 or TRBD2 (5 bases each). Trimming removed 1 base from V and 3 bases from J, with 8 bases in between. Germline V gene data show CDR1 as NSQYPW and CDR2 as LRSPGD (reference sequence). The CDR3 totals 14 residues. The CDR3: CTCSAVGGQNTLYF. The sequenced part of the CDR3 DNA is TGCACCTGCAGTGCAGTCGGGGGACAAAACACCTTGTAC. Together with reference TRBV1 and TRBJ2-4, the CDR3 gives the full variable domain: VTLLEQNPRWRLVPRGQAVNLRCILKNSQYPWMSWYQQDLQKQLQWLFTLRSPGDKEVKSLPGADYLATRVTDTELRLQVANMSQGRTLYCTCSAVGGQNTLYFGAGTRLSVL.

Of note for this clone: Gene names follow the mouse nomenclature. From the germline J gene comes the end of the CDR3, since the read stops 1 residue before it. This chain uses TRBV13-2 with TRBJ2-3; possible D gene TRBD2, 7 bases. This CDR3 comprises 18 residues. Germline V gene sequence: CDR1 NNHNN, CDR2 SYGAGS (reference sequence). The V gene lost 1 base and the J gene lost 0 bases, with 18 bases spanning the gap. CDR3 bases read: TGTGCCAGCGGTGATCGCTGGGGGAGGGGGGGGAGTGCAGAAACGCTGTAT. Amino acid sequence: CASGDRWGRGGSAETLY. In full, the CDR3 reads CASGDRWGRGGSAETLYF.

With respect to this clone: Genes and germline are mouse. The read terminates 1 residue ahead of where the CDR3 ends, so the germline J gene completes it. V and J are TRBV3 and TRBJ2-7, with 10 positions matching TRBD2. The CDR3 is 15 residues long. The germline V gene has CDR1 SNHLY and CDR2 FYNGKV (reference sequence). V was clipped by 0 bases and J by 4 bases; unmatched bases: 3. The covered CDR3 bases are TGTGCCAGCAGCTTAGCGCTGGACTGGGGGTATGAACAGTAC. Translation gives CASSLALDWGYEQY. The CDR3, in full, reads CASSLALDWGYEQYF. Combining the CDR3 with reference TRBV3 and TRBJ2-7 gives the whole variable domain GPKVLQIPSHQIIDMGQMVTLNCDPVSNHLYFYWYKQILGQQMEFLVNFYNGKVMEKSKLFKDQFSVERPDGSYFTLKIQPTALEDSAVYFCASSLALDWGYEQYFGPGTRLTVL.

A word on this clone: Germline and genes here are mouse. The read ends 1 residue shy of where the CDR3 ends; the end is completed using the germline J gene. The rearrangement joins TRBV4 to TRBJ2-7; 11 bases match TRBD2. V lost 6 bases, J lost 4 bases, and 5 bases stayed unmatched. CDR3 length equals 14 residues. Germline V gene lookup returns CDR1 LGHDT and CDR2 YNNKQL (reference sequence). CDR3 DNA (partial): TGTGCCAGCAGTCACGACTGGGGGGGTTATGAACAGTAC. Amino acid sequence: CASSHDWGGYEQY. The CDR3, in full, reads CASSHDWGGYEQYF.

Regarding this clone: Gene and germline names: mouse. The read falls 1 residue short of the CDR3 end, and the missing part is taken from the germline J gene. The chain employs TRBV1 and TRBJ2-3; D is perhaps TRBD1 or TRBD2 (5 bases each). CDR3 length: 19 residues. The V end was cut by 0 bases, the J end by 0 bases, with 19 bases between. CDR1 is NSQYPW, CDR2 LRSPGD, per germline (reference sequence). CDR3: CTCSADWGRVPLSAETLYF. The covered CDR3 bases are TGCACCTGCAGTGCAGATTGGGGCAGGGTACCCCTAAGTGCAGAAACGCTGTAT.

In regard to this clone: Gene names and germline match the mouse. The missing CDR3 end, 1 residue past where the read stops, is filled in from the germline J gene. The chain joins TRBV31 to TRBJ1-3, with 7 bases identical to TRBD1. J lost 2 bases, V lost 0 bases, and 1 base had no gene match. Germline values: CDR1 GKSSPN, CDR2 SITVG. The CDR3 is 14 residues long. The CDR3 here is CAWSLGTAGNTLYF. The sequenced CDR3 bases are TGTGCCTGGAGTCTGGGGACAGCTGGAAATACGCTCTAT.

Concerning this clone: Genes and germline are mouse. The CDR3 extends 1 residue past the end of the read, so its final part is completed from the germline J gene. This chain joins TRBV13-2 and TRBJ2-1, with 9 bases fitting TRBD2. CDR1 is NNHNN, CDR2 SYGAGS, per germline (reference sequence). V trimming: 3 bases; J trimming: 6 bases; junction bases outside the gene matches: 4. The CDR3 spans 14 residues. Partial CDR3 DNA: TGTGCCAGCGGTGTTGGGGGGGCTGTTGCTGAGCAGTTC. As protein: CASGVGGAVAEQF. The whole CDR3 is CASGVGGAVAEQFF.

This clone appeared a few times. Gene names are the mouse ones. The CDR3 is cut off 1 residue early in the read; its end comes from the germline J gene. The chain recombines TRBV13-2 with TRBJ2-7; 9 bases fit TRBD1. V shed 1 base and J 5 bases; nucleotides not matched to a gene: 1. The CDR3 spans 13 residues. The germline CDR1 and CDR2 sequences are NNHNN and SYGAGS (reference sequence). The CDR3 sequence is CASGDWTGDEQYF. The part of the CDR3 DNA that was read is TGTGCCAGCGGTGATTGGACAGGGGATGAACAGTAC.

Worth noting for this clone: Gene names refer to mouse genes. The read finishes 1 residue shy of the CDR3 end, and the germline J gene is used to complete it. V gene TRBV2 combines with J gene TRBJ1-6; D is unclear. TRBJ1-6 is flagged as an ORF with uncertain function. Trimming took 2 bases from V and 5 from J, leaving 7 bases between them. The CDR3 loop spans 14 amino acids. Germline V gene lookup returns CDR1 LGHNA and CDR2 YSYQKL. The sequenced part of the CDR3 DNA is TGTGCCAGCAGCCAAAACAAAAATAATTCGCCCCTCTAC. Its protein is CASSQNKNNSPLY. The complete CDR3 sequence is CASSQNKNNSPLYF.

Worth noting for this clone: The genes and germline here are from mouse. The CDR3 end is not reached by the read, which stops 1 residue before it; the germline J gene fills it in. This chain joins TRBV13-2 and TRBJ1-3; a possible D gene is TRBD1 (6 bases). The CDR3 is 16 amino acids. Germline loops: CDR1 NNHNN, CDR2 SYGAGS (reference sequence). Between the trimmed V and J ends, which lost 2 bases and 4 bases, there was a span of 16 bases. CDR3 DNA (partial): TGTGCCAGCGGTGACCCCGGGCGGGGGCGAGGAAATACGCTCTAT. Amino acids: CASGDPGRGRGNTLY. The whole CDR3 is CASGDPGRGRGNTLYF.

This clone was counted only a few times. Gene names and germline refer to mouse. The read ends 1 residue early relative to the CDR3; the germline J gene fills the gap. The rearrangement joins TRBV13-1 to TRBJ1-3; 8 positions agree with TRBD1. CDR3 size: 15 residues. Germline values: CDR1 NSHNY, CDR2 SYGAGN. Trimming took 5 bases from V and 4 from J; bases not matched to a gene: 8. The covered CDR3 bases are TGTGCCAGCAGATTTCAGGGGGCGCTGGGAAATACGCTCTAT. Its protein product is CASRFQGALGNTLY. The entire CDR3 protein is CASRFQGALGNTLYF.

Worth noting for this clone: Gene names denote mouse genes. The read ends 1 residue before the CDR3 terminus; that terminus is restored from the germline J gene. The chain joins TRBV5 to TRBJ2-1, with D maybe TRBD1 (5 bases). V was trimmed by 0 bases and J by 4 bases, leaving 10 bases between them. CDR3 length: 15 amino acids. Germline values: CDR1 LGHNA, CDR2 YNLKQL (reference sequence). The DNA read from the CDR3 is TGTGCCAGCAGCCAAGATTTCGGACAATATGCTGAGCAGTTC. Translated, it gives CASSQDFGQYAEQF. The full CDR3 sequence reads CASSQDFGQYAEQFF.

Details on this clone: Mouse names are used for the genes. The CDR3 region is CASSGGGRSSYEQYF. CDR3 bases read: TGTGCCAGCAGTGGGGGGGGGAGGAGCTCCTATGAACAGTAC. The chain employs TRBV13-1 and TRBJ2-7; 7 bases agree with TRBD2. The DNA ends 1 residue before the CDR3 does, and the rest of the CDR3 is filled in from the germline J gene. CDR1 is NSHNY, CDR2 SYGAGN, per germline. J was trimmed by 0 bases and V by 3 bases; bases with no gene match: 6. CDR3 length: 15 amino acids.

The sample holds a few counts of this clone. These gene names are mouse names. The CDR3 goes on 1 residue after the read ends, and that part is filled in from the germline J gene. The rearrangement uses TRBV13-3 and TRBJ1-3; no firm D call. In germline, CDR1 is NNHDY, CDR2 SYVADS. The V end lost 1 base, the J end lost 0 bases, and 11 bases lay between the germline ends. The CDR3 is 16 amino acids. The sequenced CDR3 bases are TGTGCCAGCAGTGATCGGAAAATCCATTCTGGAAATACGCTCTAT. Amino acid sequence: CASSDRKIHSGNTLY. The complete CDR3 reads CASSDRKIHSGNTLYF.

On this clone itself: Any gene name here is a mouse gene name. The CDR3 is CASSDAGRVAETLYF. CDR3 DNA, as far as it was read: TGTGCCAGCAGTGATGCTGGCAGGGTTGCAGAAACGCTGTAT. The chain couples TRBV13-1 to TRBJ2-3, with a weak D call TRBD1 (5 bases). Coverage ceases 1 residue before the CDR3 finishes, and the germline J gene fills in the end. The CDR3 is 15 residues long. The germline V gene encodes CDR1 NSHNY and CDR2 SYGAGN. The V end lost 0 bases, the J end lost 2 bases, and 10 bases lay between the germline ends.

Concerning this clone itself: All gene names here are mouse names. The read halts 1 residue ahead of the CDR3 end, with the missing end drawn from the germline J gene. This rearrangement joins TRBV1 to TRBJ1-1; D unresolved. The V and J ends lost 0 bases and 0 bases respectively, with 8 bases between them. This CDR3 has 15 residues. CDR1 NSQYPW and CDR2 LRSPGD come from the germline V gene (reference sequence). This CDR3 is CTCSAEPGPNTEVFF. The part of the CDR3 DNA that was read is TGCACCTGCAGTGCAGAGCCAGGACCAAACACAGAAGTCTTC.

With respect to this clone: Gene and germline names: mouse. Coverage ceases 1 residue before the CDR3 finishes, and the germline J gene fills in the end. The chain is built from TRBV4 and TRBJ1-2; 7 bases are shared with TRBD1. Germline assignment: CDR1 LGHDT and CDR2 YNNKQL (reference sequence). The V and J ends lost 4 bases and 0 bases, in that order; junction bases with no gene match: 5. This CDR3 is built from 15 residues. The covered CDR3 bases are TGTGCCAGCAGCTTCTTTCAGGGGGCAAACTCCGACTACACC. Translated: CASSFFQGANSDYT. The CDR3 in full is CASSFFQGANSDYTF.

This clone was picked up a small number of times. Mouse gene names apply. Partial CDR3 DNA: TGTGCCAGCAGTGCGCAGGGTTATGAACAGTAC. It specifies CASSAQGYEQY. The full CDR3 protein reads CASSAQGYEQYF. The chain joins TRBV13-1 to TRBJ2-7, with D perhaps matching TRBD1 (5 bases). The read ends 1 residue before the CDR3 terminus; that terminus is restored from the germline J gene. Germline CDR1 is NSHNY and CDR2 is SYGAGN. V was clipped by 3 bases and J by 4 bases, with 8 bases between them. The CDR3 consists of 12 residues.

Note on this clone: Gene names denote mouse genes. The observed sequence ends 1 residue before the CDR3 terminus, with the missing tail filled in from the germline J gene. This rearrangement joins TRBV1 to TRBJ2-3; tentatively, D is TRBD1 or TRBD2 (5 bases each). Trimming cost V 2 bases and J 0 bases, with 9 bases left between them. The CDR3 totals 15 residues. Germline V gene data show CDR1 as NSQYPW and CDR2 as LRSPGD (reference sequence). The CDR3 here is CTCSARGSSAETLYF. Incomplete CDR3 DNA: TGCACCTGCAGTGCACGGGGGAGTAGTGCAGAAACGCTGTAT.

A remark on this clone: The genes are named according to mouse. The CDR3 spells CTCSAPGRGSDYTF. The DNA read from the CDR3 is TGCACCTGCAGTGCGCCAGGGAGGGGGTCCGACTACACC. The chain links TRBV1 to TRBJ1-2, with D maybe TRBD1 (6 bases). The read ends 1 residue early relative to the CDR3; the germline J gene fills the gap. Germline V CDR1 and CDR2: NSQYPW, LRSPGD (reference sequence). The CDR3 spans 14 residues. Trimming took 3 bases from V and 5 from J, leaving 13 bases between them. Variable domain in full (rest from reference TRBV1 and TRBJ1-2): VTLLEQNPRWRLVPRGQAVNLRCILKNSQYPWMSWYQQDLQKQLQWLFTLRSPGDKEVKSLPGADYLATRVTDTELRLQVANMSQGRTLYCTCSAPGRGSDYTFGSGTRLLVI.

For this clone: Mouse germline and gene names are used. Read coverage stops 1 residue before the CDR3 terminus; the germline J gene supplies the remainder. The chain links TRBV1 to TRBJ1-2; D might be TRBD1 (5 bases). The CDR3 consists of 14 residues. V lost 4 bases to trimming and J lost 0 bases, with 9 bases between them. Germline assignment: CDR1 NSQYPW and CDR2 LRSPGD (reference sequence). The sequenced CDR3 bases are TGCACCTGCAGTGAGAGGACAACAAACTCCGACTACACC. Protein: CTCSERTTNSDYT. The entire CDR3 protein is CTCSERTTNSDYTF.